What follows are 7 T cell receptor beta chains derived from one specimen sequenced in a study of identical twins. TCRdb itself ran the 5' RACE reads through MiXCR, one entry per CDR3 protein. Of roughly 720,000 distinct CDR3 sequences listed, about 18% are singletons. These data were also filed under a second study, of T cells expressing NK-cell markers.

Sample: PBMCs. The receptors come from a woman aged 18-29 years in good health.

There are a few counts of this clonotype. The chain couples TRBV12-3 or TRBV12-4 to TRBJ2-4; D is perhaps TRBD2 (6 bases). The CDR3 loop spans 14 amino acids. V was shortened by 10 bases and J by 2 bases, with 15 bases between the two germline ends. The chain's CDR3 is CATTSSVTKNIQYF. The CDR3 DNA reads as TGTGCCACCACATCTAGCGTAACCAAAAACATTCAGTACTTC.

This clonotype was seen ten or more times. The chain links TRBV12-3 or TRBV12-4 to TRBJ2-5; TRBD2 aligns across 7 bases. The CDR3 has 13 residues. The junction had 1 base not matched to a gene; V was cut back by 3 bases and J by 3 bases. Here the CDR3 reads CASSLSGKETQYF. CDR3 sequence (DNA): TGTGCCAGCAGTTTGAGCGGGAAAGAGACCCAGTACTTC.

V and J are TRBV10-3 and TRBJ1-1; D not resolved. CDR1 and CDR2 from the germline V gene are ENHRY and SYGVKD. V lost 6 bases and J lost 4, with 15 bases in between. CDR3 length equals 14 residues. CDR3 residues: CAIRDDSITTEAFF. The CDR3 DNA is TGTGCCATCAGAGACGATAGCATAACCACTGAAGCTTTCTTT.

CDR3 DNA sequence: TGTGCCAGCAGCGGTCCGGGAAAGGGGGAGCTGTTTTTT. It is translated as CASSGPGKGELFF. This chain uses TRBV9 with TRBJ2-2, with D tentatively TRBD2 (5 bases). V was pared by 3 bases and J by 8 bases, with 11 bases between. CDR1 is SGDLS, CDR2 YYNGEE, per germline. This CDR3 contains 13 residues.

This clonotype was counted only a few times. This rearrangement joins TRBV7-2 to TRBJ2-3; the match to TRBD2 covers 12 bases. Germline CDR1 SGHTA, CDR2 FQGNSA. This CDR3 has 16 residues. With 5 bases clipped from V and 5 bases from J, the junction kept 8 bases outside the gene matches. CDR3 nucleotide sequence: TGTGCCAGCAGCCCCACTCTAGCGGGGGGGCGAGATACGCAGTATTTT. Translated: CASSPTLAGGRDTQYF.

This clonotype has at least ten counts. V and J are TRBV12-3 or TRBV12-4 and TRBJ1-6; D possibly corresponds to TRBD1 (6 bases). Trimming cost V 6 bases and J 10 bases, with 16 bases left between them. The CDR3 is 14 amino acids. The CDR3 protein is CASRKGGRESPLHF. CDR3 in DNA: TGTGCCAGCAGAAAAGGGGGGAGGGAGTCACCCCTCCACTTT.

The CDR3: CSAERGSGYGYTF. The DNA of the CDR3 is TGCAGTGCCGAGCGAGGGTCTGGCTATGGCTACACCTTC. The chain carries TRBV20-1 and TRBJ1-2; no clear D gene. The CDR3 length is 13 residues. V was clipped by 6 bases and J by 4 bases, with 15 bases between them. Germline CDR1 and CDR2: DFQATT and SNEGSKA (reference sequence).